This T cell receptor beta chain derives from a study of T cell repertoires in cytomegalovirus infection (dated by TCRdb to between 2018 and 2021). General notes on the study: Recently identified HLA-C-restricted CMV epitopes, whose presentation resists viral immunomodulation, were targeted by peptide stimulations together with well-studied HLA-B-restricted epitopes. Donor HLA type was relevant to the analysis, because carriage of CMV infection together with the matching HLA type was indicated by public TCR beta signatures.

This clonotype was counted a few times. The specificity of this receptor is unknown. Per-nucleotide qualities are absent, and no much larger clonotype sits a single base away. The treatment or condition label on this specimen signifies: in vitro stimulation with specific CMV peptide epitopes to enrich CMV-specific T cells. V and J are trimmed by 2 bases and 4 bases, and the gene matches miss 6 bases of the junction. The CDR3 starts with the cysteine, ends with the phenylalanine, and has 15 residues. The CDR3 DNA has 45 bases and is translated from base 1. The CDR1 and CDR2 encoded by the germline V gene are ENHRY and SYGVKD. Here is what the overall study found, with its caveats: The ex vivo response was dominated by HLA-C-restricted CMV-specific TCR beta clonotypes, which also provided the single most frequent clonotype in two of eight donors. In both this cohort and an independent roughly 350-donor cohort, the cumulative frequency of public TCR beta family members distinguished carriers of CMV infection plus the relevant HLA type.

This sample was sequenced with an Illumina HiSeq 1500. Using fastp at Q25 and MiXCR, TCRdb reprocessed the public reads and kept productive beta chains. CDR3 protein sequences are deduplicated, and each keeps its most common genes and DNA. Present in this sample are some 100,000 distinct CDR3 sequences, about 30% of which were seen just once. About 81% of the sample is taken by the ten largest. Here the sequenced sample was CD8+ T cells from cultured PBMCs, taken from culture after CMV antigen stimulation. The sequence was collected from a human donor in good health (CMV status not recorded). Some clones in this sample may be carry-over from other donors' samples. This chain joins TRBV10-3 to TRBJ1-2; 8 bases in the middle match TRBD1. Here is the DNA: TGTGCCATCAGTGAGGACTTGACAGGGGTCTATGGCTACACCTTC. Translation gives CAISEDLTGVYGYTF.